One TCR beta chain is described in this entry. In germline, CDR1 is MNHEY, CDR2 SMNVEV (reference sequence). Trimming took 4 bases from V and 6 from J; bases not matched to a gene: 9. The CDR3 totals 16 residues. These data originate in a study of cytomegalovirus exposure and HLA in healthy donors. Using immunoSEQ multiplex PCR, the repertoire was profiled, and TCRdb retains in-frame clones only, with some absent. The sample comprises more than 45,000 clones, around 94% of which are singletons, and roughly 2.4% rests with the top ten. The sequence derives from a man between 18 and 29 years old in good health and CMV-seronegative. Sequencing input: PBMCs. The chain carries TRBV27 and TRBJ2-1; TRBD2 aligns across 10 bases. The CDR3: CASSSLTSGFPNEQFF. Here the CDR3 DNA reads TGTGCCAGCAGTTCCCTGACTAGCGGGTTCCCCAATGAGCAGTTCTTC.